The sequence of this T cell receptor beta chain was determined in a study of T-cell reconstitution after alpha-beta-depleted transplantation in children. Study findings and constraints: A year post-transplant, T-cell counts and diversity derived mostly from newly produced T cells. Several hundred expanded graft clones reportedly were the source of alpha-beta T cells about two months after transplant.

This clonotype was observed a few times. Antigen: not known. The length of the CDR3 is 11 residues. The germline gives CDR1 SNHLY, CDR2 FYNNEI. Trimming left V 6 bases short and J 10 bases short, with 12 bases between. Unique molecular identifiers were used to barcode this TCRbeta library. TCRdb reprocessed the PCR reads via MiXCR and lists one record per CDR3 protein. This sample yields fewer than 700,000 distinct CDR3 sequences, of which under 25% are seen a single time; roughly 15% belongs to the top ten. The sequenced sample was PBMCs, mostly from graft donor cells, obtained 360 days after TCRalphabeta/CD19-depleted stem cell transplant. The clonotype originates from a boy younger than two who had a stem cell transplant for acute myeloid leukemia, so the T cells may come from the graft donor. This chain joins TRBV2 and TRBJ1-1; D unclear. CDR3 sequence: CASSAESAAFF. The CDR3 nucleotides are TGTGCCAGCAGCGCTGAATCTGCAGCTTTCTTT.